The TCR beta chain described here comes from a study of T-cell reconstitution after alpha-beta-depleted transplantation in children. This clonotype was counted only a few times. Construction of the TCRbeta library involved unique molecular identifiers. TCRdb recomputed calls from the PCR reads with MiXCR, one row per CDR3 protein. This table has roughly 590,000 distinct CDR3 sequences, approximately 16% appearing once. V was clipped by 5 bases and J by 8 bases; unmatched bases: 3. Per germline, CDR1 DFQATT and CDR2 SNEGSKA (reference sequence). This CDR3 has 12 residues. The source is a human donor who donated a stem cell graft to a child with acute myeloid leukemia. Here the sequenced sample was PBMCs from the stem cell graft donor, taken from the stem cell graft. The V call is TRBV20-1, the J call TRBJ1-6; 7 bases map to TRBD1. The CDR3 sequence: CSAQTGDSPLHF. In DNA form, the CDR3 reads TGCAGTGCTCAAACAGGGGATTCACCCCTCCACTTT.